This TCR beta chain was recovered during a study of Graves' ophthalmopathy and Graves' hyperthyroidism. Amplification from RNA transcripts yielded the TCR beta CDR3 regions. An opening RT-PCR round employed HTBI primers and preceded a second-round multiplex PCR. TCRdb reanalysed the multiplex PCR reads using MiXCR and keeps one entry per CDR3 protein. Counted here are some 520,000 distinct CDR3 sequences, approximately 15% occurring once; the ten biggest clones make up over 7.5%. The clonotype was recovered from a woman aged 25 to 39 with Graves' ophthalmopathy. The sequenced material came from blood.

The CDR3 loop is CSAAGTGGQETQYF. CDR3 nucleotides: TGCAGTGCGGCCGGGACAGGGGGGCAAGAGACCCAGTACTTC. The chain employs TRBV20-1 and TRBJ2-5; 11 bases fit TRBD1. The CDR3 spans 14 residues. Trimming removed 6 bases from V and 2 bases from J; junction bases left unmatched: 5. Germline CDR1 reads DFQATT; CDR2 reads SNEGSKA (reference sequence).